Here is one T cell receptor beta chain with its context. Its specificity is not known. Each sample had at least 6.5 million PBMCs isolated. This sample stems from a study of blood T cells in healthy people across ages. Looking at the study overall: Template-switching capture recovered about one barcoded beta molecule per two T cells. Study findings and constraints: One million T cells yielded diversity estimates that were considered underestimates. The long-lived group displayed more naive CD4+ cells, plus higher diversity, than the aged donors did.

Alongside a J-beta primer mix, a sample-barcoded 5' primer served in a second PCR lasting roughly 6 to 11 cycles. MiXCR, run by TCRdb on the 5' RACE reads, gives a single entry per CDR3 protein. The repertoire holds about 2 million distinct CDR3 sequences, with around 48% as singletons. Germline V gene sequence: CDR1 MNHEY, CDR2 SMNVEV (reference sequence). V shed 4 bases and J 2 bases; nucleotides not matched to a gene: 6. This CDR3 comprises 15 residues. The specimen was blood. The chain has TRBV27 and TRBJ1-2; TRBD1 matches at 8 bases. This TCR was sampled from a woman aged 35 to 49 in good health. This CDR3 reads CASSCLGQVNYGYTF. Written as DNA, the CDR3 is TGTGCCAGCAGTTGCTTGGGACAGGTCAACTATGGCTACACCTTC.